The 26 T cell receptor beta chains below were found in one sample sequenced in a study of a mutant IDH1 vaccine in newly diagnosed glioma. Their specific antigens are unknown. As for time point: week 35, safety follow-up. It was 300 ug of mutant IDH1 20-mer peptide that made up each vaccine dose, given with topical imiquimod. Sequenced by immunoSEQ multiplex PCR; TCRdb stores in-frame clones only, minus some. The sample shows tens of thousands of clones, 81% of them seen only once. The input for sequencing was PBMCs, taken from a glioma patient whose treatment included an IDH1 peptide vaccine. The receptors were sampled from a woman aged 40 to 50 with glioma. Some clones in this sample may be carry-over from other donors' samples.

This clone has more than one count but fewer than ten. The rearrangement uses TRBV15 and TRBJ1-1; D gene uncertain. CDR3 length: 13 amino acids. In germline, CDR1 is LNHNV, CDR2 YYDKDF (reference sequence). V lost 1 base and J 5 bases, leaving 8 bases between the germline ends. CDR3 nucleotide sequence: TGTGCCACCAGCAGAGGGTACGAAACTGAAGCTTTCTTT. This gives the protein CATSRGYETEAFF.

This clone came up once. V is TRBV29-1 and J is TRBJ2-1; D uncertain. CDR1 is SQVTM and CDR2 is ANQGSEA in the germline V gene. The CDR3 is 12 amino acids. Trimming cost V 6 bases and J 3 bases, with 9 bases left between them. For the CDR3, the DNA is TGCAGCGTCGGGCCGGACTACAATGAGCAGTTCTTC. It codes for CSVGPDYNEQFF.

The V and J genes are TRBV5-1 and TRBJ1-4; 7 bases agree with TRBD1. Germline V gene lookup returns CDR1 SGHRS and CDR2 YFSETQ. This CDR3 comprises 16 residues. Trimming cost V 2 bases and J 6 bases; bases outside gene matches: 10. The chain's CDR3 is CASSFDRAGGDEKLFF. The CDR3 coding sequence is TGCGCCAGCAGCTTTGACAGGGCGGGGGGTGATGAAAAACTGTTTTTT.

The chain uses TRBV28 and TRBJ2-1; no firm D call. The ends were cut back, 10 bases at V and 5 bases at J, with 21 bases in the middle. CDR3 length equals 15 residues. The V gene's germline CDR1 is MDHEN and CDR2 SYDVKM. The CDR3 loop reads CATTPGHMGNNEQFF. CDR3 nucleotides: TGTGCCACCACCCCCGGCCACATGGGAAACAATGAGCAGTTCTTC.

In its sample, this clone was seen a few times. The rearrangement uses TRBV5-8 and TRBJ2-7, with TRBD1 identical over 10 bases. This CDR3 region has 15 residues. CDR1 and CDR2 from the germline V gene are SGHTS and YDEGEE. The ends lost 1 base at V and 3 bases at J; junction bases unmatched: 4. CDR3 in amino acids: CASSLRGQGIYEQYF. Here the CDR3 DNA reads TGTGCCAGCAGCTTGAGGGGACAGGGGATCTACGAGCAGTACTTC.

The chain links TRBV19 to TRBJ2-5; 8 bases agree with TRBD2. This CDR3 is 14 amino acids long. The junction had 4 bases not matched to a gene; V was cut back by 6 bases and J by 1 base. The V gene's germline CDR1 is LNHDA and CDR2 SQIVND (reference sequence). This CDR3 is CASRGSGGQETQYF. CDR3 bases: TGTGCCAGTAGGGGGAGCGGGGGCCAAGAGACCCAGTACTTC.

This clone was seen once. The chain recombines TRBV29-1 with TRBJ2-2; 7 bases match TRBD2. V was pared by 6 bases and J by 1 base, with 8 bases of the junction left unmatched. Germline V gene sequence: CDR1 SQVTM, CDR2 ANQGSEA. This CDR3 comprises 15 residues. The CDR3 nucleotides read TGCAGCGTGAGAACTAGCGCGCTGAACACCGGGGAGCTGTTTTTT. Its translation: CSVRTSALNTGELFF.

DNA for the CDR3: TGTGCCAGTAACGAGTTTCCCTACAATGAGCAGTTCTTC. It encodes CASNEFPYNEQFF. The chain employs TRBV19 and TRBJ2-1, with D unclear. Germline V gene lookup returns CDR1 LNHDA and CDR2 SQIVND (reference sequence). This CDR3 has 13 residues. V was clipped by 7 bases and J by 2 bases, with 9 bases between them.

This sequence joins TRBV29-1 and TRBJ2-7; no reliable D call. Per germline, CDR1 SQVTM and CDR2 ANQGSEA. V was pared by 4 bases and J by 5 bases, with 15 bases between. CDR3 length: 13 amino acids. CDR3 coding DNA: TGCAGCGTTGGAGGATGGACCCGCAACGAGCAGTACTTC. Translated, it gives CSVGGWTRNEQYF.

J is TRBJ2-1 and V is TRBV7-9; D may be TRBD1 (6 bases). The length of the CDR3 is 14 residues. Trimming took off 5 bases at V and 9 bases at J, with 17 bases between the two ends. Germline CDR1 is SEHNR and CDR2 is FQNEAQ (reference sequence). CDR3 DNA sequence: TGTGCCAGCAGCACAACAGGGACCAAGGCTGAGCAGTTCTTC. Translation: CASSTTGTKAEQFF. Drawing the rest from reference TRBV7-9 and TRBJ2-1, the complete variable domain is DTGVSQNPRHKITKRGQNVTFRCDPISEHNRLYWYRQTLGQGPEFLTYFQNEAQLEKSRLLSDRFSAERPKGSFSTLEIQRTEQGDSAMYLCASSTTGTKAEQFFGPGTRLTVL.

V gene TRBV9 combines with J gene TRBJ2-5, with TRBD2 matching 9 bases. J gave up 2 bases and V 2 bases, and 4 bases lay outside the gene matches. The CDR3 consists of 15 residues. From germline, CDR1 is SGDLS and CDR2 YYNGEE. The CDR3 DNA is TGTGCCAGCAGCGTTAGCGGGGGAATACAAGAGACCCAGTACTTC. This encodes CASSVSGGIQETQYF.

The gene calls are TRBV7-3 and TRBJ1-5, with no clear D. The CDR3 runs to 11 residues. Germline loops: CDR1 SGHTA, CDR2 FQGTGA. V lost 5 bases to trimming and J lost 11 bases, with 10 bases between them. CDR3 in DNA: TGTGCCAGCAGCCTCGGTCTGGCCCAGCATTTT. Protein product: CASSLGLAQHF.

The V call is TRBV27, the J call TRBJ2-7; D may match TRBD1 or TRBD2 (5 bases each). With 1 base removed from V and 3 bases from J, the gap between germline ends came to 10 bases. Germline values: CDR1 MNHEY, CDR2 SMNVEV (reference sequence). The length of the CDR3 is 14 residues. As DNA, the CDR3 is TGTGCCAGCAGTTTATACCGGGGCGTCTACGAGCAGTACTTC. It specifies CASSLYRGVYEQYF.

The rearrangement joins TRBV27 to TRBJ1-5; D unclear. The V gene's germline CDR1 is MNHEY and CDR2 SMNVEV (reference sequence). Trimming removed 2 bases from V and 1 base from J, with 6 bases in between. This CDR3 contains 14 residues. CDR3 residues: CASSLIRSNQPQHF. DNA for the CDR3: TGTGCCAGCAGTTTAATCCGGAGCAATCAGCCCCAGCATTTT.

This clone was seen a single time. The J gene is TRBJ1-2, the V gene TRBV28, with D hard to call. This CDR3 spans 14 amino acids. Germline V gene lookup returns CDR1 MDHEN and CDR2 SYDVKM. The V and J ends lost 5 bases and 2 bases respectively, with 12 bases between them. The CDR3 loop reads CASSENRRNYGYTF. DNA of the CDR3: TGTGCCAGCAGTGAGAACCGTCGGAACTATGGCTACACCTTC.

The V call is TRBV9, the J call TRBJ1-6; 10 positions match TRBD1. Looked up from germline, CDR1 is SGDLS and CDR2 is YYNGEE. The CDR3 is 15 residues long. J was trimmed by 9 bases and V by 0 bases; bases with no gene match: 3. CDR3 nucleotides: TGTGCCAGCAGCGTAGTAGGACAGGGGGGTTCACCCCTCCACTTT. This sequence encodes CASSVVGQGGSPLHF.

The V call is TRBV28, the J call TRBJ1-5, with a possible D match to TRBD1 (6 bases). This CDR3 has 15 residues. Germline CDR1 MDHEN, CDR2 SYDVKM. Trimming shortened V by 3 bases and J by 4 bases, and 13 bases separated the two germline ends. The CDR3 is CASSFVAGENQPQHF. CDR3 bases: TGTGCCAGCAGTTTTGTGGCAGGGGAGAATCAGCCCCAGCATTTT.

This chain uses TRBV7-9 with TRBJ2-5, with D perhaps matching TRBD1 or TRBD2 (5 bases each). The V end lost 4 bases, the J end lost 8 bases, and 8 bases lay between the germline ends. This CDR3 has 11 amino acids. Germline loops: CDR1 SEHNR, CDR2 FQNEAQ (reference sequence). The CDR3 reads CASSSRGTQYF. The CDR3 bases are TGTGCCAGCAGCTCGAGGGGCACCCAGTACTTC. Full variable domain (rest looked up from reference TRBV7-9 and TRBJ2-5): DTGVSQNPRHKITKRGQNVTFRCDPISEHNRLYWYRQTLGQGPEFLTYFQNEAQLEKSRLLSDRFSAERPKGSFSTLEIQRTEQGDSAMYLCASSSRGTQYFGPGTRLLVL.

This clone appeared a single time. The germline gene is not matched at one end of the junction; a read error may be the cause. This chain connects TRBV7-7 to TRBJ1-1; D uncertain. Germline V gene data show CDR1 as SSHAT and CDR2 as FNYEAQ (reference sequence). This CDR3 spans 13 amino acids. This CDR3 is CASSRSKNTEAFF. CDR3 bases: TGTGCTAGCAGCCGATCAAAGAACACTGAAGCTTTCTTT. Full variable domain (outside the CDR3, taken from reference TRBV7-7 and TRBJ1-1): GAGVSQSPRYKVTKRGQDVTLRCDPISSHATLYWYQQALGQGPEFLTYFNYEAQPDKSGLPSDRFSAERPEGSISTLTIQRTEQRDSAMYRCASSRSKNTEAFFGQGTRLTVV.

The V call is TRBV9, the J call TRBJ2-2, with D maybe TRBD1 (6 bases). The length of the CDR3 is 15 residues. V gave up 1 base and J gave up 2 bases, with 9 bases separating them. The germline gives CDR1 SGDLS, CDR2 YYNGEE. The CDR3 DNA follows: TGTGCCAGCAGCGTAATGGGACAAAACACCGGGGAGCTGTTTTTT. Residues: CASSVMGQNTGELFF.

The chain's CDR3 is CASRTSGLNEQFF. For the CDR3, the DNA is TGTGCCAGCAGGACTAGCGGCCTCAATGAGCAGTTCTTC. The rearrangement links TRBV6-1 to TRBJ2-1, with 9 bases that match TRBD2. Losses at the gene ends were 6 bases for V and 6 bases for J; bases not matched to a gene: 3. The germline gives CDR1 MNHNS, CDR2 SASEGT. CDR3 length: 13 amino acids.

The chain is built from TRBV6-1 and TRBJ2-7; D is uncertain. Trimming took 6 bases from V and 5 from J, leaving 11 bases between them. Germline V gives CDR1 MNHNS, CDR2 SASEGT. CDR3 length: 12 amino acids. Here the CDR3 reads CASRRSGDEQYF. CDR3 nucleotide sequence: TGTGCCAGCAGACGATCTGGGGACGAGCAGTACTTC.

V is TRBV4-3 and J is TRBJ2-5; D is undetermined. The V gene lost 3 bases and the J gene lost 1 base, with 12 bases spanning the gap. CDR3 length: 15 residues. CDR1 is LGHNA, CDR2 YSLEER, per germline. In nucleotides, the CDR3 is TGCGCCAGCAGCCATCTAGACGCCCCCCAAGAGACCCAGTACTTC. As protein: CASSHLDAPQETQYF.

The sample holds one count of this clone. The J gene is TRBJ2-7, the V gene TRBV5-1; a possible D gene is TRBD2 (6 bases). This CDR3 contains 15 residues. Germline-derived CDR1 and CDR2 are SGHRS and YFSETQ. Trimming took off 1 base at V and 0 bases at J, with 11 bases between the two ends. The CDR3 region has the DNA TGCGCCAGCAGCTTGTCCGGGACTGCCTCCTACGAGCAGTACTTC. Protein: CASSLSGTASYEQYF.

The CDR3: CASSPTGRRSPLHF. The CDR3, as DNA: TGTGCCAGTAGTCCGACAGGGAGGCGTTCACCCCTCCACTTT. The chain carries TRBV19 and TRBJ1-6; 7 bases agree with TRBD1. This CDR3 has 14 amino acids. The V and J ends lost 5 bases and 9 bases, in that order; junction bases with no gene match: 7. Germline loops: CDR1 LNHDA, CDR2 SQIVND (reference sequence).

This chain joins TRBV6-5 and TRBJ1-2; D not resolved. This CDR3 comprises 14 residues. CDR1 MNHEY and CDR2 SVGAGI come from the germline V gene. Trimming cost V 7 bases and J 6 bases, with 18 bases left between them. The CDR3 spells CASTKSGLADGYTF. As DNA, the CDR3 is TGTGCCAGCACCAAGTCTGGACTGGCGGATGGCTACACCTTC.